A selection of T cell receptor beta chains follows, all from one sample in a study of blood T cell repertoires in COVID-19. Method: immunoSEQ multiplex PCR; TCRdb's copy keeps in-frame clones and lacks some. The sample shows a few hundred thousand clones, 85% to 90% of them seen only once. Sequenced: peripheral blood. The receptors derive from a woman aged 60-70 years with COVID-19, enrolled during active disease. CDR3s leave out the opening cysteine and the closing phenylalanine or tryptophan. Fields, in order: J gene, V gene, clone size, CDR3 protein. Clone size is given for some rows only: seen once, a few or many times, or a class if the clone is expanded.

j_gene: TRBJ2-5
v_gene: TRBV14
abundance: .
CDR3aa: ASSHPQTSGREETQY

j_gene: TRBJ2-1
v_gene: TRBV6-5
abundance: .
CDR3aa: ASTTGGANLHEQF

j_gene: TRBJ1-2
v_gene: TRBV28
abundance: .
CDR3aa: ASSPSGGGGADGYT

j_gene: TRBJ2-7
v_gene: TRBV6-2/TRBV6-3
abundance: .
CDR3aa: ASSRTSGRGEQY

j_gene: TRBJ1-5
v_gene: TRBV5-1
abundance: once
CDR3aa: ASSLDSLNQPQH

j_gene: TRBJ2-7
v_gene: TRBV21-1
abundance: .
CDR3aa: ASIQRTGGGYEQY

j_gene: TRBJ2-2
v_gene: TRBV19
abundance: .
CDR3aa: ASSTGQGFTGELF

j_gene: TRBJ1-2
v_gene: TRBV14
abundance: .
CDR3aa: ASSPRSRNYGYT

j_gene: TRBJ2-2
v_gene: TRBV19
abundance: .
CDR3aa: ASSRGGRDTGELF

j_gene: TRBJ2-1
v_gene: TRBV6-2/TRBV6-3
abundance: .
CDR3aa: ASSYFGAGVSNEQF

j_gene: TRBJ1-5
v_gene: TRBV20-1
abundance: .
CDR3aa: SARGNQPQH

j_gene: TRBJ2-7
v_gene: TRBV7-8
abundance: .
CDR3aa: ASSPRLEKSSYEQY

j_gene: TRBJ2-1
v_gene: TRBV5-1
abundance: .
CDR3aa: ASSAESSYNEQF

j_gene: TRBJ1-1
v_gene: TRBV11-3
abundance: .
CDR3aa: ASSLAGGNTEAF

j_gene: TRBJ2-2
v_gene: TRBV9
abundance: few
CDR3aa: ASSVVLASGELF

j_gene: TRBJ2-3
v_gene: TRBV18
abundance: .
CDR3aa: ASSPMTGATDTQY

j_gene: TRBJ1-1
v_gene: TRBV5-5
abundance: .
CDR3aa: ASRREGSTEAF

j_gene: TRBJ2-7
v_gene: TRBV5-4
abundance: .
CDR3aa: ASSRQSGLYEQY